The clone carrying this TCR beta chain was observed once. Its antigen remains unidentified. The sample belongs to a study of T cell responses to AZD1222 COVID-19 vaccine. Assay: immunoSEQ multiplex PCR; the TCRdb copy retains only in-frame clones and omits some. The top ten hold less than 2% of the sample, which has 150,000 to 190,000 clones, approximately 90% seen once. J lost 0 bases, V lost 5 bases, and 5 bases had no gene match. CDR3 length: 17 amino acids. Germline CDR1 and CDR2: MNHEY and SMNVEV (reference sequence). Notes on the study in general: Reportedly, close to half of spike-specific TCRs are directed against unmutated variant regions. The study found Spike-specific TCR breadth and depth rose after two AZD1222 doses. Repertoire sampling was restricted to post-peak T cell response timepoints.

The J gene is TRBJ2-3, the V gene TRBV27; 13 bases fit TRBD2. The clonotype originates from an adult in good health. Sequences were derived from peripheral blood, sampled on day 0 of AZD1222 vaccination. CDR3 protein: CASSMTSGRTSTDTQYF. CDR3 in DNA: TGTGCCAGCAGTATGACTAGCGGGAGGACTAGCACAGATACGCAGTATTTT.